This record concerns one TCR beta chain sequence. This sample is part of a study of blood T cell repertoires in COVID-19. In the study overall: Italy, Spain and the United States were the sources of the convalescent and acute COVID-19 samples.

Participant-reported clinical history was the basis for cohort assignment. Profiling relied on immunoSEQ multiplex PCR, and the TCRdb table lists in-frame clones only, not all of them. The sample holds over 150,000 clones; less than 90% are singletons and the top ten take more than 6.5%. The TCR was taken from a woman aged 45-60 years who had recovered from COVID-19. Material: PBMCs or T cells enriched from blood (not recorded which).

CDR3 residues: CASSQGGGRYEKLFF. The CDR3 nucleotides are TGCGCCAGCAGCCAAGGAGGAGGTCGGTATGAAAAACTGTTTTTT. The chain joins TRBV4-1 to TRBJ1-4; D is ambiguous. V dropped 1 base and J dropped 6 bases, with 12 bases sitting between them. The germline V gene has CDR1 MGHRA and CDR2 YSYEKL. CDR3 length: 15 residues.